The sequence of this TCR beta chain was determined in a study of beta chain features in type 1 diabetes (dated by TCRdb to the late 2010s). Context from the whole study: Mean age, gender distribution, total cell number and subset yield were not different between patients and healthy donors. A total of around 110,000,000 sorted cells were examined across all samples, and RNA yield correlated strongly with the number of cells per subset. The study compared TCRB repertoires of sorted circulating CD4+ T cell subsets between recently diagnosed type 1 diabetes patients and matched healthy donors. Regulatory and stem cell-like memory subsets were isolated from only 8 patients and roughly eight healthy donors, whereas naive and central memory subsets came from all 30 or so donors. The paper as a whole reports these results and caveats: In all four CD4+ subsets, TCRB CDR3 length was moderately but significantly shorter in type 1 diabetes patients. Sequencing cDNA rather than genomic DNA could over-represent highly expressing activated cells, although activation and CD3 levels did not differ between groups. PCR may preferentially amplify shorter templates, but because patient and control samples were amplified and corrected together, any resulting skew would affect both groups equally. At VDJ recombination sites, type 1 diabetes patients had fewer insertions and more deleted nucleotides, which implies abnormalities in thymic rearrangement. HLA sub-analyses involved small numbers of individuals, so any influence of HLA type on TCRB rearrangement remained unresolved. Naive, central memory and regulatory TCRB repertoires appeared to be more alike among patients than among healthy donors.

The entire isolated RNA was reverse transcribed using the High Capacity cDNA Reverse Transcription Kit, and thus expressed TCRB transcripts were sequenced. Deep immunoSEQ sequencing was performed on naive, central memory and regulatory T cell samples, with an average of roughly 3.6 million total reads per sample. Sorted cells were lysed in RLT buffer and RNA was extracted with DNase-treated RNeasy Micro or Mini kits, depending on cell number. Each cell subset was processed separately to prevent cross-contamination, with patient and healthy donor samples processed together. Using the immunoSEQ multiplex PCR, TCRB sequences were amplified from cDNA into 87-bp fragments spanning the CDR3 region. The amplicons were sequenced using the Illumina HiSeq platform. The paper's processing steps were these. PCR bias was computationally corrected using synthetic template baselines, reads within Hamming distance 2 were collapsed, and singletons that could not be merged were discarded. Reads were aligned against IMGT to assign V, D and J genes, CDR3 length and insertions or deletions at six rearrangement sites. Within each subset, clonotype counts were normalized to the number of sorted cells before true diversity and Gini coefficients were calculated with the tcR R package. Repertoire sharing was quantified using the overlap coefficient calculated on TCRB nucleotide sequences. Here the immuneACCESS table is served through TCRdb, limited to in-frame sequences with V and J called. Missing clones are a known gap in these copies; in checked studies unresolved V genes cover under half, and the rest lacks a known reason. V and J calls and clone size are as listed in that table; D and trimming were resolved from the DNA. The sample includes about 320,000 clones, with 13% to 15% observed a single time. The ten largest clonotypes hold approximately 6.7% of the sample.

About this clone: No antigen is known for it. No clone much larger than this one lies a single base away; base qualities are absent.

At the junction V is shortened by 5 bases and J by 9 bases, with 19 bases in between. Spanning cysteine to phenylalanine, the CDR3 consists of 14 amino acids. Solely the CDR3 DNA is kept, with 42 bases framed from the first base. From the germline V gene, CDR1 is MDHEN and CDR2 is SYDVKM. Each donor gave one peripheral blood draw, averaging roughly 0.11 L, which was collected into heparinised tubes. A BD FACSAria II and a panel including CD45RO, CCR7, CD25, CD127, CD95 and CD27 were used to sort naive, central memory, regulatory and stem cell-like memory CD4+ T cells. A purity above 98% was achieved for all sorted populations. PBMCs were isolated immediately by Lymphoprep density gradient centrifugation and stained directly without culture. Samples were stained and sorted in pairs, with one healthy donor and one patient per experiment, so that batch effects were minimized.

The sequenced sample consisted of central memory CD4+ T cells from blood. The chain is assembled from TRBV28 and TRBJ2-5, with the D gene not clear enough to name. The clonotype was recovered from a man aged 25-40 years in good health. DNA sequence: TGTGCCAGCAGTCCCCCCGCGGTCCTTTCGGCCCAGTACTTC. Its translation is CASSPPAVLSAQYF.